This TCR beta chain originates from a study of control samples from healthy donors and cancer patients. Germline trimming cut 3 bases from V and 4 bases from J; bases unmatched to any gene: 14. CDR1 and CDR2 from the germline V gene are LNHDA and SQIVND (reference sequence). The length of the CDR3 is 18 residues. Repertoires were generated with immunoSEQ multiplex PCR, while TCRdb's copy carries only in-frame clones and drops some. In the table there are over 200,000 clones, over 75% of which are singletons. The rearrangement joins TRBV19 to TRBJ2-1, with TRBD2 matching 8 bases. Material: PBMCs. This TCR was sampled from an older woman with lung cancer. The CDR3 bases are TGTGCCAGTAGTATCGGTTGGCGCGGGAGGTCTTCTTACAATGAGCAGTTCTTC. This codes for CASSIGWRGRSSYNEQFF.